One and the same sample provided the 4 T cell receptor beta chains below, sequenced in a study of blood T cell repertoires in COVID-19. The protocol was immunoSEQ multiplex PCR, while the TCRdb copy is restricted to in-frame clones and leaves out a portion. Found here are 300,000 to 400,000 clones, approximately 87% of them singletons; the top ten hold about 2.3%. The sample consisted of peripheral blood. The source of these receptors is a woman aged 60-75 years with COVID-19, enrolled during active disease.

The rearrangement uses TRBV7-2 and TRBJ1-5; the D is unclear. The CDR3 length is 13 residues. V shed 6 bases and J shed 1 base, with 7 bases lying between them. CDR1 and CDR2 (germline): SGHTA, FQGNSA. This chain's CDR3 is CASRGGSNQPQHF. CDR3 in DNA: TGTGCCAGCAGAGGAGGAAGCAATCAGCCCCAGCATTTT.

The gene calls are TRBV6-2 or TRBV6-3 and TRBJ1-5; 8 positions match TRBD1. Germline CDR1 MNHEY, CDR2 SVGEGT. V trimming: 5 bases; J trimming: 2 bases; junction bases outside the gene matches: 20. This CDR3 is built from 20 residues. The CDR3 loop is CASSPTPLGQVGWGNQPQHF. CDR3 DNA: TGTGCCAGCAGTCCCACTCCCCTGGGACAGGTAGGGTGGGGCAATCAGCCCCAGCATTTT.

V usage is TRBV5-6 and J usage is TRBJ2-7; possible D gene TRBD1, 6 bases. The CDR3 covers 16 residues. The germline CDR1 and CDR2 sequences are SGHDT and YYEEEE. Between the trimmed V and J ends, which lost 4 bases and 3 bases, there was a span of 20 bases. As DNA, the CDR3 is TGTGCCAGCAGCCCTATCCCGACAGGCGATGTCTACGAGCAGTACTTC. Translation gives CASSPIPTGDVYEQYF.

CDR3 in amino acids: CASSRTHRGRTGNTIYF. In nucleotides, the CDR3 is TGTGCCAGTAGCCGGACGCACAGGGGGCGAACTGGAAACACCATATATTTT. The rearrangement links TRBV19 to TRBJ1-3; 9 nucleotides match TRBD1. This CDR3 has 17 amino acids. Unmatched junction bases numbered 11, after V lost 6 bases and J lost 2 bases. From germline, CDR1 is LNHDA and CDR2 SQIVND (reference sequence).